The sequence of this T cell receptor beta chain was determined in a study of cytomegalovirus exposure and HLA in healthy donors. About the research overall: Of around 400 genotyped donors, more than 75% grouped in the Caucasian-associated ancestry cluster. The study, taken as a whole, reports: V- and J-gene trimming of TCR beta was linked (in a later analysis) to a missense DCLRE1C variant. Among donors in an Asian-associated ancestry cluster, a later analysis reportedly found fewer N-insertions than the roughly 670-donor mean. Cytomegalovirus status, reportedly, was diagnosed with high specificity and sensitivity by the classifier.

Primers: 60 Vbeta forward and 13 Jbeta reverse. This table comes from immunoSEQ multiplex PCR, and its TCRdb copy is limited to in-frame clones, with some not included. The sample lists 69,000 or so clones; about 80% were seen once. A word on this clone: Its specificity is unknown.

This clonotype was sampled from a man younger than 35 in good health and CMV-seronegative. Sequenced sample: PBMCs.

This chain's CDR3 is CAITGGGNQPQHF. The CDR3 nucleotides are TGTGCCATCACAGGGGGCGGGAATCAGCCCCAGCATTTT. The rearrangement uses TRBV10-3 and TRBJ1-5; 8 nucleotides line up with TRBD1. Trimming cost V 7 bases and J 4 bases; bases outside gene matches: 3. In germline, CDR1 is ENHRY, CDR2 SYGVKD. The CDR3 contains 13 residues.